This T cell receptor (beta chain) was sequenced in a study of blood T cell repertoires in COVID-19 (dated by TCRdb to the early 2020s). The study in broad terms: Samples from collaborators originated in the United States, Italy and Spain and spanned both the acute and convalescent phases of COVID-19. A de-identified subject ID, COVID-19 status, age in years and sex were almost always included in the sample metadata. The prospective study material was composed of cDNA or gDNA derived from T cells, B-cell-depleted T cells, or PBMCs. The samples were drawn from two sources: the first 160 participants of the ongoing ImmuneRACE study, and 1,254 subjects contributed by 6 global collaborators. HLA class I and class II types, where available, came from metadata supplied by the sample provider rather than from assay-based typing. The repertoires were released in a freely available public database meant as a resource for research on the immune response to SARS-CoV-2. The dataset comprised deeply sampled blood TCRbeta repertoires from subjects exposed to, actively infected with, or recovered from COVID-19.

At the junction V is shortened by 9 bases and J by 1 base, with 15 bases in between. The CDR3 numbers 14 residues from cysteine through phenylalanine. The sequence is cut down to CDR3 DNA, 42 bases in frame from base 1. As encoded in the germline V gene, CDR1 is MDHEN while CDR2 is SYDVKM. Results the study describes overall, beyond this receptor: How much clinical and demographic metadata was included differed by source and by participant, and the metadata was provided uncurated.

Whole blood was collected in K2EDTA tubes by collaborating institutions according to the institutions' own protocols. Collaborator samples were shipped for TCRbeta analysis as frozen whole blood, isolated PBMCs, or DNA extracted from either sample type. Regarding this clone: What this receptor recognizes is not known. Within one base of it there is no much larger clone, and no base qualities were kept.

TCRbeta CDR3 regions were amplified from genomic DNA by means of the immunoSEQ Assay, a bias-controlled multiplex PCR. From the authors' description of their analysis: The number of nucleated cells in each sample was estimated by amplification of reference gene primers within the assay. Sequence reads were collapsed and filtered to measure the absolute abundance of every unique TCRbeta CDR3 rearrangement. Productive Simpson clonality was computed per sample as the square root of Simpson's diversity index over productive rearrangements. TCRdb obtained this table from immuneACCESS and retained in-frame rearrangements with V and J assigned. These tables miss some clones; where compared with another copy, unresolved V genes account for less than half of the shortfall, and the remainder is unexplained. That table furnishes V, J and clone size, whereas the DNA furnished D and trimming. The sample table holds about 150,000 clones, of which 80% were seen once. Around 5% of the sample is in the top ten clones.

The TCR was taken from a woman aged 50 to 60 with acute or convalescent COVID-19. The sequence joins TRBV28 to TRBJ1-1; the D segment could be TRBD1, given 6 matching bases. The specimen sequenced was peripheral blood. The DNA sequence is as follows: TGTGCCAGTGACCCCGGGGACAAGAACACTGAAGCTTTCTTT. Its product reads: CASDPGDKNTEAFF.